Each of the 8 T cell receptor beta chains below was sequenced from the same sample in a study of blood T cell repertoires in COVID-19. The repertoire was sequenced with immunoSEQ multiplex PCR; TCRdb's copy has only in-frame clones and lacks some. Here the sample spans 98,000 or so clones, roughly four fifths being singletons. The specimen was peripheral blood. Receptors originate from a man between 60 and 75 years old with acute or convalescent COVID-19.

This chain links TRBV10-3 with TRBJ1-2; D gene ambiguous. Germline V CDR1 and CDR2: ENHRY, SYGVKD. The V and J ends lost 6 bases and 6 bases respectively, with 17 bases between them. This CDR3 spans 14 amino acids. The CDR3 loop reads CAISRGIARDGYTF. Here the CDR3 DNA reads TGTGCCATCAGCCGAGGAATCGCGCGGGATGGCTACACCTTC.

The chain uses TRBV2 and TRBJ1-1; 7 bases match TRBD1. The CDR3 length is 13 residues. Germline assignment: CDR1 SNHLY and CDR2 FYNNEI. Unmatched junction bases numbered 4, after V lost 8 bases and J lost 1 base. The CDR3 here is CASVGGGNTEAFF. The DNA for the CDR3 is TGTGCCAGCGTAGGGGGCGGGAACACTGAAGCTTTCTTT.

The rearrangement links TRBV7-2 to TRBJ2-7; possible D gene TRBD2, 5 bases. CDR3 length: 13 amino acids. The germline V gene encodes CDR1 SGHTA and CDR2 FQGNSA. V was pared by 7 bases and J by 5 bases, with 15 bases between. CDR3 DNA: TGTGCCAGCACCCTTTTCGAGGGCGACGAGCAGTACTTC. Protein sequence: CASTLFEGDEQYF.

The chain uses TRBV9 and TRBJ2-2, with unresolved D. Germline V lookup: CDR1 SGDLS, CDR2 YYNGEE. V lost 4 bases and J lost 6, with 13 bases in between. The length of the CDR3 is 14 residues. The CDR3, as DNA: TGTGCCAGCAGCAATGTAGTTTCATCCGGGGAGCTGTTTTTT. Translation gives CASSNVVSSGELFF.

The chain links TRBV6-1 to TRBJ2-1, with D tentatively TRBD2 (5 bases). CDR1 MNHNS and CDR2 SASEGT come from the germline V gene. Trimming took off 2 bases at V and 6 bases at J, with 14 bases between the two ends. CDR3 length: 15 amino acids. The CDR3 nucleotides are TGTGCCAGCAGTGAACTGGGAGTAGGAACCAATGAGCAGTTCTTC. Residues: CASSELGVGTNEQFF.

The gene calls are TRBV5-6 and TRBJ1-2; D is perhaps TRBD1 (6 bases). This CDR3 region has 13 residues. Germline CDR1 is SGHDT and CDR2 is YYEEEE. The germline V and J ends were trimmed by 0 bases and 4 bases, with 7 bases remaining between them. The CDR3 here is CASSLGQVYGYTF. Written as DNA, the CDR3 is TGTGCCAGCAGCTTGGGACAGGTCTATGGCTACACCTTC.

This chain links TRBV5-4 with TRBJ1-2, with TRBD1 identical over 11 bases. The length of the CDR3 is 17 residues. With V trimmed by 4 bases and J by 2 bases, 10 bases remained unmatched. Germline CDR1 SGHNT, CDR2 YYREEE (reference sequence). The CDR3 region is CASSQDRGRLLNYGYTF. DNA of the CDR3: TGTGCCAGCAGCCAGGACAGGGGGCGGCTCCTGAACTATGGCTACACCTTC.

The rearrangement links TRBV3-1 (or the pseudogene TRBV3-2) to TRBJ2-1, with 11 bases matching TRBD2. V was pared by 2 bases and J by 4 bases, with 7 bases of the junction left unmatched. The CDR3 length is 17 residues. Germline lookup yields CDR1 LGHDT and CDR2 YNNKEL (reference sequence). CDR3 DNA: TGTGCCAGCAGCCAACAACTAGCGGGGGAGCCTTACAATGAGCAGTTCTTC. This translates into CASSQQLAGEPYNEQFF.